The rows below give T cell receptor beta chains drawn from one sample of a study of OX40 agonist ivuxolimab in advanced cancers. Sequencing used immunoSEQ multiplex PCR; TCRdb keeps in-frame clones, though not all of them. The sample has under 85,000 clones, around 84% seen once. The specimen comprised CD4+ or CD8+ T cells sorted from blood, sampled in a trial of the OX40 agonist ivuxolimab. Source of these receptors: an adult with an advanced solid tumor such as melanoma, head and neck, liver or kidney cancer. The CDR3 runs from the conserved cysteine through the conserved F or W. The order of the fields is D gene, V gene, clone size, J gene, CDR3 protein, CDR3 DNA. The D gene is left open where the match is weak. Only part of the rows carry a size: once, few, many, or a class if the clone is expanded.

-	TRBV7-2	-	TRBJ2-6	CASSLVAVGGYGANVLTF	TGTGCCAGCAGCTTAGTGGCTGTAGGGGGGTATGGGGCCAACGTCCTGACTTTC
-	TRBV18	-	TRBJ1-2	CASSFTPTELYGYTF	TGTGCCAGCTCATTCACCCCGACAGAACTCTATGGCTACACCTTC
-	TRBV4-3	once	TRBJ1-4	CASSQGARGATNEKLFF	TGCGCCAGCAGCCAGGGGGCGCGGGGTGCAACTAATGAAAAACTGTTTTTT
TRBD2	TRBV5-1	-	TRBJ2-7	CASSSGGDSYEQYF	TGCGCCAGCAGCAGCGGGGGTGACTCCTACGAGCAGTACTTC
-	TRBV19	-	TRBJ2-3	CASSSRPTSPADTQYF	TGTGCCAGTAGTAGCCGCCCAACTAGTCCCGCAGATACGCAGTATTTT
TRBD1	TRBV5-1	-	TRBJ1-4	CASSSQPGQGDEKLFF	TGCGCCAGCAGCTCCCAGCCGGGACAGGGGGATGAAAAACTGTTTTTT
TRBD1	TRBV5-4	-	TRBJ2-7	CASSPGTAFPYEQYF	TGTGCCAGCAGCCCCGGGACAGCTTTTCCCTACGAGCAGTACTTC
-	TRBV5-4	-	TRBJ1-2	CASSRSSGANGYTF	TGTGCCAGCAGCCGGTCATCGGGGGCGAATGGCTACACCTTC
TRBD2	TRBV7-9	-	TRBJ2-5	CASSPSGGLQETQYF	TGTGCCAGCAGCCCCAGCGGGGGGCTCCAAGAGACCCAGTACTTC
TRBD2	TRBV4-2	-	TRBJ2-7	CASSQAPLAGGTAYEQYF	TGTGCCAGCAGCCAAGCACCCCTAGCGGGGGGGACGGCCTACGAGCAGTACTTC
-	TRBV5-1	once	TRBJ1-3	CASSSGQRESTIYF	TGCGCCAGCAGCTCTGGACAGCGGGAAAGCACCATATATTTT
-	TRBV19	-	TRBJ1-1	CASSPRGQAGRNTEAFF	TGTGCCAGTAGCCCTAGGGGTCAGGCAGGACGCAACACTGAAGCTTTCTTT
-	TRBV11-2	-	TRBJ2-3	CASSLWSGATDTQYF	TGTGCCAGCAGCCTGTGGTCGGGGGCCACAGATACGCAGTATTTT
-	TRBV6-5	-	TRBJ1-1	CASSYSFSGEYEAFF	TGTGCCAGCAGTTACTCGTTTTCCGGCGAGTATGAAGCTTTCTTT
TRBD2	TRBV2	few	TRBJ2-5	CASSDRPSGGLETQYF	TGTGCCAGCAGTGACAGGCCTAGCGGGGGGTTAGAGACCCAGTACTTC
TRBD1	TRBV28	-	TRBJ1-5	CAILSGTGKYSNQPQHF	TGTGCCATTCTTTCCGGGACAGGGAAATATAGCAATCAGCCCCAGCATTTT